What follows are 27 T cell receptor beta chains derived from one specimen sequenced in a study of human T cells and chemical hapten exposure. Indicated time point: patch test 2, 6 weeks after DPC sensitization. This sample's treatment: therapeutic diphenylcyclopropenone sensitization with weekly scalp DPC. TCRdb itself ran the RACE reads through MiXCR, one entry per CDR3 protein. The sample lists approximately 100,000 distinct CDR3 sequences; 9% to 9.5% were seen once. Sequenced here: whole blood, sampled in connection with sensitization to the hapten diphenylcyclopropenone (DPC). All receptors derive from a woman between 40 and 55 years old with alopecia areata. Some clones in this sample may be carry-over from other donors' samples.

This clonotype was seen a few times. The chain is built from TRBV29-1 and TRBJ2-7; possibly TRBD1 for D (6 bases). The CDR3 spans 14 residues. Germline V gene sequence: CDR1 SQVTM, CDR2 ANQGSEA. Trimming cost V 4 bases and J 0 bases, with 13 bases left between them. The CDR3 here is CSVGLQGSSYEQYF. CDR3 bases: TGCAGCGTTGGATTACAGGGAAGCTCCTACGAGCAGTACTTC.

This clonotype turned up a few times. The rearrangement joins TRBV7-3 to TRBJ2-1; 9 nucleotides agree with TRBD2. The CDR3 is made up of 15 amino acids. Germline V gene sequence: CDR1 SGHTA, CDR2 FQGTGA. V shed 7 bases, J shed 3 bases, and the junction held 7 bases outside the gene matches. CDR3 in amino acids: CASTRGAGGYNEQFF. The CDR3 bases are TGTGCCAGCACAAGAGGAGCGGGGGGCTACAATGAGCAGTTCTTC.

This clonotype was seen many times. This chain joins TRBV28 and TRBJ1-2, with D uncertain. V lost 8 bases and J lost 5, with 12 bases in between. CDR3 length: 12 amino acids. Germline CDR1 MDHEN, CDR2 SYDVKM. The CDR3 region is CASLGRRYGYTF. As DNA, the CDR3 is TGTGCCAGCCTTGGTAGGCGGTATGGCTACACCTTC.

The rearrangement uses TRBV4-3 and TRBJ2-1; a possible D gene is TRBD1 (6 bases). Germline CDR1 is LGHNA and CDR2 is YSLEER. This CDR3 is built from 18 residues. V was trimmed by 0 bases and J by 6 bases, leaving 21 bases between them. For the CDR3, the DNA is TGCGCCAGCAGCCAAGATGAAATGTGGGGGCTCGGTGTCAATGAGCAGTTCTTC. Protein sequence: CASSQDEMWGLGVNEQFF.

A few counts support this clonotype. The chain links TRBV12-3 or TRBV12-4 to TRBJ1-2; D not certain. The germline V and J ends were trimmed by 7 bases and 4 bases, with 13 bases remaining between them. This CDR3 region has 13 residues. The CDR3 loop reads CASTFYGSYGYTF. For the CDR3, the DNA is TGTGCCAGCACTTTCTATGGGAGCTATGGCTACACCTTC.

In DNA form, the CDR3 reads TGCGCCAGCAGCCAAGTCGGCAAGAGGGATGAAAAACTGTTTTTT. Translated: CASSQVGKRDEKLFF. J is TRBJ1-4 and V is TRBV4-1, with unresolved D. This CDR3 comprises 15 residues. Per germline, CDR1 MGHRA and CDR2 YSYEKL. Trimming took 1 base from V and 6 from J, leaving 12 bases between them.

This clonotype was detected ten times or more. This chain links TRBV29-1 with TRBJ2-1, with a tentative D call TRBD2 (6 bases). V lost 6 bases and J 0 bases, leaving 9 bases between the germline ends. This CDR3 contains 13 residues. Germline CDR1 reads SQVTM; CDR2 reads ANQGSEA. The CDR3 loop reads CSVAGPSYNEQFF. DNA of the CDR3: TGCAGCGTAGCGGGCCCCTCCTACAATGAGCAGTTCTTC.

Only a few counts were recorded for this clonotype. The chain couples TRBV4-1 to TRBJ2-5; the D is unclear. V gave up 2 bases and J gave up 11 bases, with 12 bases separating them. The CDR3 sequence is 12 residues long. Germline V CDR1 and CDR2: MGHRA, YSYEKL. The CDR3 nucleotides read TGCGCCAGCAGCCAAATAGGGATACCTCAGTACTTC. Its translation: CASSQIGIPQYF.

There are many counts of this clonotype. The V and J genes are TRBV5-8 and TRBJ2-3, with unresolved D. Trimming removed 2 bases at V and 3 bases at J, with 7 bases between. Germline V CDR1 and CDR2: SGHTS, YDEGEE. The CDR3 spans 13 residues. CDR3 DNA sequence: TGTGCCAGCAGCTTTTCAGCAACAGATACGCAGTATTTT. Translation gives CASSFSATDTQYF.

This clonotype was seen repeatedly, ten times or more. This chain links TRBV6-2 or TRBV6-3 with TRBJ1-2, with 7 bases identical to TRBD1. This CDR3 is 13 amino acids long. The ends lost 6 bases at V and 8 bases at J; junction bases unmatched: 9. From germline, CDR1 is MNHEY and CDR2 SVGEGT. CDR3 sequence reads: CASSYTGEGGYTF. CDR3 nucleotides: TGTGCCAGCAGCTATACAGGGGAGGGAGGCTACACCTTC.

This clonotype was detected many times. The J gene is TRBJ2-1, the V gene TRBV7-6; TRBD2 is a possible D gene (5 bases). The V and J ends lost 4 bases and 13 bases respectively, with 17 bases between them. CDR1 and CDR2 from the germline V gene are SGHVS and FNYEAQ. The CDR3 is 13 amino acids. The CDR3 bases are TGTGCCAGCAGCTCCCGTTTTGGCGGGCTTCAGTTCTTC. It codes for CASSSRFGGLQFF. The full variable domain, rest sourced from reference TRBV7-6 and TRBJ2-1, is GAGVSQSPRYKVTKRGQDVALRCDPISGHVSLYWYRQALGQGPEFLTYFNYEAQQDKSGLPNDRFSAERPEGSISTLTIQRTEQRDSAMYRCASSSRFGGLQFFGPGTRLTVL.

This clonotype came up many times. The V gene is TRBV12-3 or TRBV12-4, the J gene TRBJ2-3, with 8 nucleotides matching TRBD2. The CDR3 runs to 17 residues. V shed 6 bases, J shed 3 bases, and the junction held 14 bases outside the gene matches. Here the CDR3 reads CASRPLFSGEGTDTQYF. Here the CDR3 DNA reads TGTGCCAGCAGGCCCCTATTTAGCGGGGAGGGGACAGATACGCAGTATTTT.

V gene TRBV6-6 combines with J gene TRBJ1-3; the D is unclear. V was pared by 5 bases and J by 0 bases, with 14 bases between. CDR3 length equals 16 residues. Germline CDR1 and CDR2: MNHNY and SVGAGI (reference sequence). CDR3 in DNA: TGTGCCAGCAGTCCCGAACACGGGAGCTCTGGAAACACCATATATTTT. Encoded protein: CASSPEHGSSGNTIYF.

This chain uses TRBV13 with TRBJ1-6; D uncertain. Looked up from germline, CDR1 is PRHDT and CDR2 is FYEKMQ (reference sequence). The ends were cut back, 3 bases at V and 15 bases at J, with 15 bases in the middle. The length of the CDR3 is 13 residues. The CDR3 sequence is CASSFKDAYLLHF. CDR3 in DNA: TGTGCCAGCAGCTTCAAGGACGCCTATCTCCTCCACTTT.

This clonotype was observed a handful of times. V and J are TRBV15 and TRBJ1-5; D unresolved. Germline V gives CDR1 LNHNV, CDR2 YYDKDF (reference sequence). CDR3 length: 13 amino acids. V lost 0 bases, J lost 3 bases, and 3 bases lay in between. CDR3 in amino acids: CATSRDYNQPQHF. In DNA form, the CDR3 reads TGTGCCACCAGCAGAGATTACAATCAGCCCCAGCATTTT.

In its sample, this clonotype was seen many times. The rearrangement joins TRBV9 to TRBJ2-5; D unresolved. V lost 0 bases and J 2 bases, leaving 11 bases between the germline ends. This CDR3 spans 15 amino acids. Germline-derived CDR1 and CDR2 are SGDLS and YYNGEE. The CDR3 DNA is TGTGCCAGCAGCGTAGCAGATATTGGGCAAGAGACCCAGTACTTC. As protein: CASSVADIGQETQYF.

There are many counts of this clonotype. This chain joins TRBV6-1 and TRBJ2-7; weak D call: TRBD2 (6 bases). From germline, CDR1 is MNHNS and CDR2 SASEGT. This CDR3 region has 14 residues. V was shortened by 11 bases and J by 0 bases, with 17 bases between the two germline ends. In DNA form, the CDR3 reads TGTGCCCTCTCCCCCCGCGGGGCCTCCTACGAGCAGTACTTC. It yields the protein CALSPRGASYEQYF.

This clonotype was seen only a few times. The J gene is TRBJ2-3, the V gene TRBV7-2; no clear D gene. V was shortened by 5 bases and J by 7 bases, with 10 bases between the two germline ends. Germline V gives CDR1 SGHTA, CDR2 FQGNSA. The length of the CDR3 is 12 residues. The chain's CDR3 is CASSNRAYTQYF. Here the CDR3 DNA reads TGTGCCAGCAGCAACCGGGCCTATACGCAGTATTTT. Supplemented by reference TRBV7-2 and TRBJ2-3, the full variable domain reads GAGVSQSPSNKVTEKGKDVELRCDPISGHTALYWYRQSLGQGLEFLIYFQGNSAPDKSGLPSDRFSAERTGGSVSTLTIQRTQQEDSAVYLCASSNRAYTQYFGPGTRLTVL.

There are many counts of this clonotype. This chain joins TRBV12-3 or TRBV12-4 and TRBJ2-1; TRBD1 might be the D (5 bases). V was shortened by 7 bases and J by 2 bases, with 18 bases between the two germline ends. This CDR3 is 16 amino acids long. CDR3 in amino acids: CASTSIVGLPYNEQFF. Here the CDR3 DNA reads TGTGCCAGCACCTCCATAGTGGGGCTACCCTACAATGAGCAGTTCTTC.

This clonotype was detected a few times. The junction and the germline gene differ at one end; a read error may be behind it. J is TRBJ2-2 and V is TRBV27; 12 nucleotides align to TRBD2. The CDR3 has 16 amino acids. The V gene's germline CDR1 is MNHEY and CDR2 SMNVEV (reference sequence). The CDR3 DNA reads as TGTGCCAGCAGTTTCTGGACTAGCGGGAACAGCGGGGAGCTGTTTTTT. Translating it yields CASSFWTSGNSGELFF.

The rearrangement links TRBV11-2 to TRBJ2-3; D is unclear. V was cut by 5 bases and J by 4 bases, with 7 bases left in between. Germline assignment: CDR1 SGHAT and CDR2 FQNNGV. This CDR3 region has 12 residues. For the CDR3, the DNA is TGTGCCAGCAGCCGGAACCCAGATACGCAGTATTTT. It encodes CASSRNPDTQYF.

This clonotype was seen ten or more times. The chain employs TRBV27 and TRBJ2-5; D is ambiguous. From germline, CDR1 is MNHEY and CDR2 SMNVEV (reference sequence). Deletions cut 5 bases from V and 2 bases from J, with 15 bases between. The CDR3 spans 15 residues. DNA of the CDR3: TGTGCCAGCAGTCCAACCCGACAAAGACAAGAGACCCAGTACTTC. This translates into CASSPTRQRQETQYF.

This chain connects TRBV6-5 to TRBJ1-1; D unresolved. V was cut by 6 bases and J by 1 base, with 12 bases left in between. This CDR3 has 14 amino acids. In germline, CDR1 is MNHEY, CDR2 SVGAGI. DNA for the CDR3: TGTGCCAGCAGGCCAACGACCAGGAACACTGAAGCTTTCTTT. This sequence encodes CASRPTTRNTEAFF.

In DNA, the CDR3 is TGCAGTGCTAGAGAGGCAGGGGTTCCCTATGGCTACACCTTC. This codes for CSAREAGVPYGYTF. The gene calls are TRBV20-1 and TRBJ1-2, with a weak D call TRBD1 (6 bases). Trimming shortened V by 0 bases and J by 4 bases, and 12 bases separated the two germline ends. Germline CDR1 DFQATT, CDR2 SNEGSKA (reference sequence). The CDR3 consists of 14 residues.

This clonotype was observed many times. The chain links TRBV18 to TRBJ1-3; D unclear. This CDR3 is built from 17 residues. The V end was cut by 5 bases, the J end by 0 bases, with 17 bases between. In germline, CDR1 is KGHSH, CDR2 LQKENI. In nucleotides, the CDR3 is TGTGCCAGCTCAGCCACGGGATCCCTAAGCTCTGGAAACACCATATATTTT. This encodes CASSATGSLSSGNTIYF.

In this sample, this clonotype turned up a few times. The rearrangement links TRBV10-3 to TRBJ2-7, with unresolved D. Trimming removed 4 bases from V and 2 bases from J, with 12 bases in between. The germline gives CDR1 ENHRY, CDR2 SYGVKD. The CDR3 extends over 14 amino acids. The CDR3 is CAISGGVRTYEQYF. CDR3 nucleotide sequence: TGTGCCATCAGTGGCGGTGTCCGCACCTACGAGCAGTACTTC.

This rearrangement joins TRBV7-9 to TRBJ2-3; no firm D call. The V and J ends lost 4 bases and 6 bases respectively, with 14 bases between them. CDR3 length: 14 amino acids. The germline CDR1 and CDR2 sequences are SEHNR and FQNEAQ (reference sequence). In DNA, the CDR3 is TGTGCCAGCAGCTCTATCGAGGTAGGGGATACGCAGTATTTT. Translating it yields CASSSIEVGDTQYF.